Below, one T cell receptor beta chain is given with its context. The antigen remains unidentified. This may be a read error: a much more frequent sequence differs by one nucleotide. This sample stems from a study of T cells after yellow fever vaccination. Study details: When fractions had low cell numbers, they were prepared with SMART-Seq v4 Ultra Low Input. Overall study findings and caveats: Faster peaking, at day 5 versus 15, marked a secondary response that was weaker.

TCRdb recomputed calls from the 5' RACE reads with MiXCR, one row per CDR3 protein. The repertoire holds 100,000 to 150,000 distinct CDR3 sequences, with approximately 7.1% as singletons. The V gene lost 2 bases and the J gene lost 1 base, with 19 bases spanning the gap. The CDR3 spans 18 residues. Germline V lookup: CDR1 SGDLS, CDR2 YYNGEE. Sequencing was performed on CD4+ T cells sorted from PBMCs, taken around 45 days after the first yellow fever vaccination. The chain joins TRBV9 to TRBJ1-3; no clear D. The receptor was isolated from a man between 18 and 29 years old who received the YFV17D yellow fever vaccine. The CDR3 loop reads CASSVEVWKGFSGNTIYF. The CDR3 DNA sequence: TGTGCCAGCAGCGTTGAGGTATGGAAGGGATTTTCTGGAAACACCATATATTTT.